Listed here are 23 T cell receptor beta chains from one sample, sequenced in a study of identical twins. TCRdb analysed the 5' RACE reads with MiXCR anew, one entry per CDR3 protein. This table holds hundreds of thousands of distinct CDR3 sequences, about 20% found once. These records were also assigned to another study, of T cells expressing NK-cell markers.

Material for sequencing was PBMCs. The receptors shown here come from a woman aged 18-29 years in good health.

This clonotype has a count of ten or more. The CDR3 loop reads CASSLEWSTNTGELFF. For the CDR3, the DNA is TGCGCCAGCAGCTTGGAGTGGAGCACGAACACCGGGGAGCTGTTTTTT. The rearrangement joins TRBV5-1 to TRBJ2-2; D remains unclear. This CDR3 has 16 amino acids. CDR1 is SGHRS, CDR2 YFSETQ, per germline. V gave up 0 bases and J gave up 0 bases, with 9 bases separating them. The full variable domain, completed using reference TRBV5-1 and TRBJ2-2, is KAGVTQTPRYLIKTRGQQVTLSCSPISGHRSVSWYQQTPGQGLQFLFEYFSETQRNKGNFPGRFSGRQFSNSRSEMNVSTLELGDSALYLCASSLEWSTNTGELFFGEGSRLTVL.

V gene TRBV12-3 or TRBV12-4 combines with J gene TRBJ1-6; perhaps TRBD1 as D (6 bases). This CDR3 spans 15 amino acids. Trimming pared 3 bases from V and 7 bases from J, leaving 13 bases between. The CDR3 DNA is TGTGCCAGCAGTTTGGACGGACAGATAAATTCACCCCTCCACTTT. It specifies CASSLDGQINSPLHF.

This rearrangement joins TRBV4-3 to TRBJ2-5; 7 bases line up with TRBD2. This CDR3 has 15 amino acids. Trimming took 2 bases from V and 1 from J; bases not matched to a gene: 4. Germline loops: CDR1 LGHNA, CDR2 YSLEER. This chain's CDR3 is CASSQQGGAQETQYF. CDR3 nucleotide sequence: TGCGCCAGCAGCCAACAGGGAGGGGCCCAAGAGACCCAGTACTTC.

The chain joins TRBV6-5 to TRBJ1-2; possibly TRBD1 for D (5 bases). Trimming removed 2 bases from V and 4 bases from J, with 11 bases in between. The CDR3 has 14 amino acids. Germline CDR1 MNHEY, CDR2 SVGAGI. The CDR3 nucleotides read TGTGCCAGCAGTTACACAGGCGGGGTCTATGGCTACACCTTC. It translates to CASSYTGGVYGYTF.

The CDR3 DNA sequence: TGTGCCAGCACGGGGCAGGCGGTCTACACTGAAGCTTTCTTT. Translating gives CASTGQAVYTEAFF. The chain employs TRBV2 and TRBJ1-1, with a possible D match to TRBD1 (5 bases). V lost 7 bases, J lost 3 bases, and 15 bases lay in between. The CDR3 totals 14 residues. Per germline, CDR1 SNHLY and CDR2 FYNNEI.

For the CDR3, the DNA is TGCGCCAGCAGCGGAGGTGAGGTCAATCAGCCCCAGCATTTT. This encodes CASSGGEVNQPQHF. This chain connects TRBV5-1 to TRBJ1-5; D call uncertain. Deletions cut 4 bases from V and 3 bases from J, with 11 bases between. This CDR3 is built from 14 residues. Per the germline V gene, CDR1 is SGHRS and CDR2 is YFSETQ.

The CDR3 nucleotides read TGTGCCAGCAGTGCGAGCGGGGGGGTATCCGAGCAGTACTTC. It specifies CASSASGGVSEQYF. The V gene is TRBV27, the J gene TRBJ2-7; 10 bases fit TRBD2. Germline lookup yields CDR1 MNHEY and CDR2 SMNVEV (reference sequence). With 5 bases clipped from V and 6 bases from J, the junction kept 7 bases outside the gene matches. This CDR3 has 14 residues.

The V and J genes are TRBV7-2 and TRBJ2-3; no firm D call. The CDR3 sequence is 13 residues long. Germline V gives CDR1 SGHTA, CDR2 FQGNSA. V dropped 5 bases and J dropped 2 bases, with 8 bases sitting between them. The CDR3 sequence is CASSILYTDTQYF. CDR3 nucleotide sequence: TGTGCCAGCAGCATCCTTTACACAGATACGCAGTATTTT.

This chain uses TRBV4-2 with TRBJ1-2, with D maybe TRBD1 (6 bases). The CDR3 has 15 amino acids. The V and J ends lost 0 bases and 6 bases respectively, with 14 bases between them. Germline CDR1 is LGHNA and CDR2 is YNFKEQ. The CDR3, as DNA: TGTGCCAGCAGCCAAGACAATCACAGGGAGGATGGCTACACCTTC. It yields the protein CASSQDNHREDGYTF.

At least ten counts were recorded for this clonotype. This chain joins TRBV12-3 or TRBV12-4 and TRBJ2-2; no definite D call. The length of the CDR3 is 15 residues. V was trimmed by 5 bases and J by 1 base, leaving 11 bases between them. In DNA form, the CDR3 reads TGTGCCAGCAGTCAAGTCAGGCTGAACACCGGGGAGCTGTTTTTT. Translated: CASSQVRLNTGELFF.

CDR3 region: CASSRSQGAWGYTF. DNA of the CDR3: TGTGCCAGCAGTCGTTCGCAGGGGGCATGGGGCTACACCTTC. V and J are TRBV28 and TRBJ1-2; 8 bases align to TRBD1. The CDR3 loop spans 14 amino acids. V lost 5 bases to trimming and J lost 8 bases; unmatched junction nucleotides: 10. Germline lookup yields CDR1 MDHEN and CDR2 SYDVKM.

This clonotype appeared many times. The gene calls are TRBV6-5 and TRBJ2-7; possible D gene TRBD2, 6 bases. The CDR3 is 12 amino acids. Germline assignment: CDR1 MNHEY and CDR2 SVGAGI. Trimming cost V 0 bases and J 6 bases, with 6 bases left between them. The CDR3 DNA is TGTGCCAGCAGTTACTCGGGGGGCGAGCAGTACTTC. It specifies CASSYSGGEQYF.

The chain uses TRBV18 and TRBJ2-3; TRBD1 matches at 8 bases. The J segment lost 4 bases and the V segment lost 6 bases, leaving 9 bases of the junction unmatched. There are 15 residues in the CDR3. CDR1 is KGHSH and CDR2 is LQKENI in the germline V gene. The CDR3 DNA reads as TGTGCCAGCTCGGCAGGGGGCCGAGCCCCAGATACGCAGTATTTT. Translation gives CASSAGGRAPDTQYF.

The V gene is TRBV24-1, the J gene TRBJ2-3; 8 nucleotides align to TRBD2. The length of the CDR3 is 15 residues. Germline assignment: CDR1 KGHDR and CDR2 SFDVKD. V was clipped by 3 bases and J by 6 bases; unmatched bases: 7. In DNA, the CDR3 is TGTGCCACCAGTGATGCTGCGGGAGGTTACGATACGCAGTATTTT. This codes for CATSDAAGGYDTQYF.

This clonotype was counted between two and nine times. For the CDR3, the DNA is TGCAGCGTAGGACAGGGGGACATTGAAGCTTTCTTT. Encoded protein: CSVGQGDIEAFF. The chain couples TRBV29-1 to TRBJ1-1; TRBD1 matches at 10 bases. Germline CDR1 SQVTM, CDR2 ANQGSEA. The trim removed 6 bases at V and 7 bases at J, leaving 5 bases unmatched. This CDR3 comprises 12 residues.

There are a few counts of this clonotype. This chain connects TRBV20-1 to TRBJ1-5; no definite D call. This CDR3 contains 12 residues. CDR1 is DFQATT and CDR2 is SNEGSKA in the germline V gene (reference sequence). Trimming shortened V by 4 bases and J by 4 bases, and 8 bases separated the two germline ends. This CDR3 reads CSANPQNQPQHF. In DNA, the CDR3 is TGCAGTGCTAACCCGCAGAATCAGCCCCAGCATTTT.

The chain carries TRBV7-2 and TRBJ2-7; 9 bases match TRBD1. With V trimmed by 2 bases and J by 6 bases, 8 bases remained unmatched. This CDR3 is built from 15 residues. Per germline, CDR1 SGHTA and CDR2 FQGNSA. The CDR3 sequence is CASSLKGTGKFEQYF. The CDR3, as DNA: TGTGCCAGCAGCTTAAAGGGGACAGGGAAATTCGAGCAGTACTTC.

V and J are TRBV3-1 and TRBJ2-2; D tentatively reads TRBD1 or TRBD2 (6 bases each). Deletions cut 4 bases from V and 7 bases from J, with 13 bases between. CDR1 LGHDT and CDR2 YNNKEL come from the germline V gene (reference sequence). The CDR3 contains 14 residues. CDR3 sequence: CASSRLEQGGELFF. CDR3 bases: TGTGCCAGCAGCCGACTAGAACAGGGCGGGGAGCTGTTTTTT.

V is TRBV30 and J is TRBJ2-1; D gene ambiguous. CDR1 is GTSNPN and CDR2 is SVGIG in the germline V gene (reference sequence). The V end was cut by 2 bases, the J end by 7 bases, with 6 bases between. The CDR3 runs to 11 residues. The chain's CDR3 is CAWSSTNEQFF. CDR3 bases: TGTGCCTGGAGTTCCACGAATGAGCAGTTCTTC.

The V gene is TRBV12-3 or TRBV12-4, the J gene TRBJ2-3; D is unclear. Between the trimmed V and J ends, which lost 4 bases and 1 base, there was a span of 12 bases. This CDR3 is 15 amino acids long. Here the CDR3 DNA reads TGTGCCAGCAGTTGGGCGACCACAGGCACAGATACGCAGTATTTT. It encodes CASSWATTGTDTQYF.

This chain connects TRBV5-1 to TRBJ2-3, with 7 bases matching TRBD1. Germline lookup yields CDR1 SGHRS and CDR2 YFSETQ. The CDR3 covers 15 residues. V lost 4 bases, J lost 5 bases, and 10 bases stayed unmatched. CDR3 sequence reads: CASSHDRVRGDTQYF. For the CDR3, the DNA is TGCGCCAGCAGCCACGACAGGGTTAGAGGAGATACGCAGTATTTT.

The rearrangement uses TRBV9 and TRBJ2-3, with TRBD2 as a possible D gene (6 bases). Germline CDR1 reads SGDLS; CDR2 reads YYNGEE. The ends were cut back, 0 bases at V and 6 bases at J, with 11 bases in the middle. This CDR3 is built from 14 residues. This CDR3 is CASSVALAGDTQYF. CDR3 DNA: TGTGCCAGCAGCGTAGCACTAGCTGGGGATACGCAGTATTTT.

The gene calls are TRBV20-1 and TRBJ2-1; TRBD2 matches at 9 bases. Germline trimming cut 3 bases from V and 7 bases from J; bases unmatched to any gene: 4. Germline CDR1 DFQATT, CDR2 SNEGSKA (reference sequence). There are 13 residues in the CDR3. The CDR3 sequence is CSASGLAWNEQFF. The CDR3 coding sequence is TGCAGTGCTAGCGGACTAGCGTGGAATGAGCAGTTCTTC.